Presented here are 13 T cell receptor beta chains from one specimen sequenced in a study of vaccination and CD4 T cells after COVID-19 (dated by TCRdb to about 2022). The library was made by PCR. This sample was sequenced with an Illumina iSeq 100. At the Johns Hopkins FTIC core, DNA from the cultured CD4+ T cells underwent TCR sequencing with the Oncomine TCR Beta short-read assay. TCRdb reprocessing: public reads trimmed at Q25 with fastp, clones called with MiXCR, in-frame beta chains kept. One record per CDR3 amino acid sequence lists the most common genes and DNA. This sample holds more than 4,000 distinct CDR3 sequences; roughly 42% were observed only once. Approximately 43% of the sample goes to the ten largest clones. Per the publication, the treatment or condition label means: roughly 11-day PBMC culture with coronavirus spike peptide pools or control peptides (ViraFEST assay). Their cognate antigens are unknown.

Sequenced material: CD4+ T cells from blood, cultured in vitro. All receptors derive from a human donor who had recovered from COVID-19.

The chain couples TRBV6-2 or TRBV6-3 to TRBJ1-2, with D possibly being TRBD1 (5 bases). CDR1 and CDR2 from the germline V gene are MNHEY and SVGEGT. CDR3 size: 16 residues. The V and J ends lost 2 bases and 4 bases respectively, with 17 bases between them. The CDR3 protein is CASSYPNRGDFYGYTF. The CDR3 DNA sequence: TGTGCCAGCAGTTACCCGAATCGGGGGGACTTCTATGGCTACACCTTC.

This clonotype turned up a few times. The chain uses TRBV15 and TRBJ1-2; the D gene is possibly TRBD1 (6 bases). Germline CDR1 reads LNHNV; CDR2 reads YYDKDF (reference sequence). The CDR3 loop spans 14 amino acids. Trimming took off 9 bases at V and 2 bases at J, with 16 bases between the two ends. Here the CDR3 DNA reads TGTGCCACTACTTCGGGGGCCCGGAACTATGGCTACACCTTC. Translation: CATTSGARNYGYTF. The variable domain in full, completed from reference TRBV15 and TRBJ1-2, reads DAMVIQNPRYQVTQFGKPVTLSCSQTLNHNVMYWYQQKSSQAPKLLFHYYDKDFNNEADTPDNFQSRRPNTSFCFLDIRSPGLGDTAMYLCATTSGARNYGYTFGSGTRLTVV.

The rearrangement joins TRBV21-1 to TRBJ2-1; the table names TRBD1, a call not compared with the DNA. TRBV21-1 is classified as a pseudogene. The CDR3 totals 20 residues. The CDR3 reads CASSKREVERDRLESHEQFF. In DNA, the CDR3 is TGTGCCAGCAGCAAAAGAGAAGTCGAGAGGGACAGGCTTGAATCGCATGAGCAGTTCTTC.

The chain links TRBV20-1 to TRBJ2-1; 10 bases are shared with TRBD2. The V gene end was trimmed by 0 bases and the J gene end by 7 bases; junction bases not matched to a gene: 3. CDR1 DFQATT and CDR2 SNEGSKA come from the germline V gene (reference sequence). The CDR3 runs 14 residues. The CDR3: CSARELSGRNEQFF. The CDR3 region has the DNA TGCAGTGCTAGAGAGCTTAGCGGGAGGAATGAGCAGTTCTTC.

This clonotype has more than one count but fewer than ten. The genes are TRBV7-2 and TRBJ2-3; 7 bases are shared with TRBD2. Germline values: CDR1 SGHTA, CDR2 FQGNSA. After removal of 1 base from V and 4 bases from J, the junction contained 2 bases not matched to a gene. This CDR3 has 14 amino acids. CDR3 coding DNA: TGTGCCAGCAGCTTAGGACTAGCCCCAGATACGCAGTATTTT. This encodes CASSLGLAPDTQYF.

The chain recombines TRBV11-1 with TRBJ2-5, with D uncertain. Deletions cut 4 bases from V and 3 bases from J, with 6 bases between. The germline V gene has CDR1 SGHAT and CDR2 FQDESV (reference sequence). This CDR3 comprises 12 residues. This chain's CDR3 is CASSSQEETQYF. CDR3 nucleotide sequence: TGTGCCAGCAGCTCCCAGGAAGAGACCCAGTACTTC.

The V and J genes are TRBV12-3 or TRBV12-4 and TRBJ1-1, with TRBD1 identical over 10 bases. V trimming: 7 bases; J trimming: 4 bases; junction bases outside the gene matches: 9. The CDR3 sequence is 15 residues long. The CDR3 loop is CASTFSGQGPTEAFF. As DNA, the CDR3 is TGTGCCAGCACCTTCTCGGGACAGGGGCCCACTGAAGCTTTCTTT.

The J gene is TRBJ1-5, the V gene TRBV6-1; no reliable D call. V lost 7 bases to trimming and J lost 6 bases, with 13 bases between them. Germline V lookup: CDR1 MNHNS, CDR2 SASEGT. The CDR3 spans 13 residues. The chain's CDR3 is CASIIGRGQPQHF. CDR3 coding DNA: TGTGCCAGCATCATCGGACGAGGTCAGCCCCAGCATTTT.

The CDR3 sequence is CASKERRWRMGETQYF. The CDR3 DNA sequence: TGTGCCAGCAAAGAGAGGCGGTGGCGGATGGGGGAGACCCAGTACTTC. The chain carries TRBV6-2 or TRBV6-3 and TRBJ2-5; D gene uncertain. The V gene lost 7 bases and the J gene lost 5 bases, with 23 bases spanning the gap. This CDR3 contains 16 residues. Germline V gene data show CDR1 as MNHEY and CDR2 as SVGEGT.

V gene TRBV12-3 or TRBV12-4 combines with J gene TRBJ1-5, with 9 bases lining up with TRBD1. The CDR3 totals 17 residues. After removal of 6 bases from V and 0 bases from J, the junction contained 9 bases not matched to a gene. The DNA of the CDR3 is TGTGCCAGCAGCGCGACGGGGACAGGGCATAGCAATCAGCCCCAGCATTTT. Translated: CASSATGTGHSNQPQHF.

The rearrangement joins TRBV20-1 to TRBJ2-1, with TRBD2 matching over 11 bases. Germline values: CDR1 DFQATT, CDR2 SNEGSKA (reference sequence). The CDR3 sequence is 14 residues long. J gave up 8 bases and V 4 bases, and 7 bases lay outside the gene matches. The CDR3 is CSAIAGGGVHEQFF. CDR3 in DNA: TGCAGTGCTATAGCGGGAGGGGGGGTCCATGAGCAGTTCTTC.

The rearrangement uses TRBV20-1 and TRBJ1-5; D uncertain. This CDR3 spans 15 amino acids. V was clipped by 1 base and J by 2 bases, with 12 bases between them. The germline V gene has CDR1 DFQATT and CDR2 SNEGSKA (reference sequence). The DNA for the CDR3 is TGCAGTGCTAGAGGTACCGGCCCTGGCAATCAGCCCCAGCATTTT. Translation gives CSARGTGPGNQPQHF.

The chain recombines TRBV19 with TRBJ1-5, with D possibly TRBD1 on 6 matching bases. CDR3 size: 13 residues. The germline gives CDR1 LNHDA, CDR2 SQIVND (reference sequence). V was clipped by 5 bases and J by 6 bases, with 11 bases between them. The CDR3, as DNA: TGTGCCAGTAGTGGGGGGGCACTTCAGCCCCAGCATTTT. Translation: CASSGGALQPQHF.